This T cell receptor beta chain was documented in a study of vaccination effects on CD4 cells after COVID-19. On this clone itself: As yet, its antigen is unknown.

Between days 10 and 11 of culture, CD4+ T cells were separated out. The CDR3 runs to 14 residues. CDR1 is LNHDA, CDR2 SQIVND, per germline (reference sequence). Trimming shortened V by 8 bases and J by 7 bases, and 20 bases separated the two germline ends. Study conclusions and caveats: Late post-vaccination, clones induced by infection and those induced by vaccine underwent marked clonal contraction.

Generated by immunoSEQ multiplex PCR, the TCRdb table keeps only in-frame clones and is missing some. The sample has tens of thousands of clones, around 77% seen once; the top ten hold roughly 2%. The source material was CD4+ T cells from PBMCs cultured without peptide, sampled before COVID-19 vaccination. The V call is TRBV19, the J call TRBJ2-5, with D perhaps matching TRBD2 (7 bases). The clonotype was recovered from a human donor who received a COVID-19 vaccine. CDR3 in DNA: TGTGCCAGTCAAAGGGGGGGGACTGAAGGGACCCAGTACTTC. Its translation: CASQRGGTEGTQYF.